This T cell receptor beta chain was retrieved from a study of human T cells and chemical hapten exposure. Background on the study: Weekly diphenylcyclopropenone doses were given to patients' scalps across the approximately 26-week study. Study findings and constraints: DPC sensitization produced no change in TCRs with frequency above 1 in 1000.

The CDR3 totals 13 residues. The germline V and J ends were trimmed by 1 base and 4 bases, with 8 bases remaining between them. Per germline, CDR1 GTSNPN and CDR2 SVGIG (reference sequence). In the original analysis: Per sample, the median was around 96,000 TCRs, with values from about 22,000 to 700,000. TCRdb analysed the RACE reads with MiXCR anew, one entry per CDR3 protein. It is TCRdb's table, rather than the study itself, that gives the V and J calls and clone size. The sample lists tens of thousands of distinct CDR3 sequences, around 10% occurring once. Time point given: patch test 2, 6 weeks after DPC sensitization. Treatment given: therapeutic diphenylcyclopropenone sensitization with weekly scalp DPC. About this clonotype: The antigen is undetermined.

J is TRBJ2-1 and V is TRBV30; D ambiguous. Specimen: whole blood, collected in connection with sensitization to the hapten diphenylcyclopropenone (DPC). The TCR sequence derives from a man aged 40-49 years with alopecia areata. Some clones in this sample may be carry-over from other donors' samples. The CDR3 protein is CAWSGNTYNEQFF. CDR3 bases: TGTGCCTGGAGTGGAAACACGTACAATGAGCAGTTCTTC.